The 32 T cell receptor beta chains below were found in one sample sequenced in a study of T-cell memory formation after mild COVID-19. MiXCR, run by TCRdb on the 5' RACE reads, gives a single entry per CDR3 protein. The table has roughly 150,000 distinct CDR3 sequences, roughly 13% seen once. What was sequenced was PBMCs or a T cell subset sorted from them (not recorded which). These receptors were obtained from a man between 18 and 35 years old who had mild COVID-19 (a few samples of this study predate the infection). Cell type and time point are not known.

There are a few counts of this clonotype. CDR3 in DNA: TGCGCCAGCAGCTCCGACCCCGGTGGCGAGCAGTACGTC. Protein: CASSSDPGGEQYV. J is TRBJ2-7 and V is TRBV4-1; D ambiguous. The V and J ends lost 5 bases and 6 bases respectively, with 14 bases between them. Looked up from germline, CDR1 is MGHRA and CDR2 is YSYEKL. This CDR3 has 13 amino acids.

J is TRBJ2-3 and V is TRBV20-1; D ambiguous. This CDR3 is 15 amino acids long. Germline CDR1 DFQATT, CDR2 SNEGSKA (reference sequence). Trimming removed 0 bases from V and 4 bases from J, with 14 bases in between. CDR3 amino acids: CSARDERRGPDTQYF. CDR3 bases: TGCAGTGCTAGAGACGAACGGCGAGGACCAGATACGCAGTATTTT.

This clonotype has a handful of counts. J is TRBJ2-2 and V is TRBV7-2; D is unresolved. Germline assignment: CDR1 SGHTA and CDR2 FQGNSA. Trimming took 3 bases from V and 7 from J, leaving 9 bases between them. The CDR3 is made up of 13 amino acids. The CDR3 sequence: CASSFGPGGELFF. The CDR3 DNA sequence: TGTGCCAGCAGCTTCGGTCCGGGCGGGGAGCTGTTTTTT.

CDR3: CASSQGGTGYHEQYV. The CDR3 coding sequence is TGTGCCAGCAGCCAAGGTGGTACAGGGTACCACGAGCAGTACGTC. J is TRBJ2-7 and V is TRBV14, with D possibly TRBD1 on 6 matching bases. The CDR3 is made up of 15 amino acids. Trimming left V 1 base short and J 5 bases short, with 15 bases between. From germline, CDR1 is SGHDN and CDR2 FVKESK.

The CDR3 sequence: CSSRDRQETQYF. The CDR3 DNA follows: TGCAGTTCTCGGGACAGACAAGAGACCCAGTACTTC. The chain couples TRBV20-1 to TRBJ2-5, with 7 bases that match TRBD1. Germline CDR1 DFQATT, CDR2 SNEGSKA (reference sequence). The CDR3 covers 12 residues. V lost 8 bases and J lost 2; bases outside the gene matches: 5.

This clonotype was counted many times. J is TRBJ2-4 and V is TRBV28; D may be TRBD2 (5 bases). The CDR3 runs to 16 residues. The V end was cut by 4 bases, the J end by 3 bases, with 16 bases between. Germline CDR1 reads MDHEN; CDR2 reads SYDVKM. The CDR3 coding sequence is TGTGCCAGCAGTTCGCACACGGACTTTGGCAAAAACATTCAGTACTTC. Translated: CASSSHTDFGKNIQYF. Full variable domain (remainder filled in from reference TRBV28 and TRBJ2-4): DVKVTQSSRYLVKRTGEKVFLECVQDMDHENMFWYRQDPGLGLRLIYFSYDVKMKEKGDIPEGYSVSREKKERFSLILESASTNQTSMYLCASSSHTDFGKNIQYFGAGTRLSVL.

This clonotype was recorded a few times. The chain joins TRBV18 to TRBJ1-4, with a weak D call TRBD1 (5 bases). CDR3 size: 18 residues. Trimming shortened V by 5 bases and J by 6 bases, and 25 bases separated the two germline ends. In germline, CDR1 is KGHSH, CDR2 LQKENI. The CDR3 loop is CASSSKSFSGGIDEKLFF. The DNA for the CDR3 is TGTGCCAGCTCATCGAAATCCTTCTCCGGGGGGATTGATGAAAAACTGTTTTTT.

The rearrangement uses TRBV6-5 and TRBJ1-2, with D possibly TRBD1 on 6 matching bases. The germline CDR1 and CDR2 sequences are MNHEY and SVGAGI. This CDR3 has 19 residues. The V and J ends lost 0 bases and 5 bases respectively, with 25 bases between them. CDR3 DNA: TGTGCCAGCAGTTACTCGTCCTCCGGGAGCGGGGGCGCGAGTTATGGCTACACCTTC. Its protein is CASSYSSSGSGGASYGYTF.

In its sample, this clonotype was seen a few times. The chain is built from TRBV18 and TRBJ2-7; 9 bases map to TRBD1. V shed 5 bases and J 7 bases; nucleotides not matched to a gene: 6. This CDR3 is 13 amino acids long. Germline V lookup: CDR1 KGHSH, CDR2 LQKENI. CDR3 nucleotides: TGTGCCAGCTCAGATTTGGGACAGGGTGAGCAGTACGTC. Amino acids: CASSDLGQGEQYV.

This clonotype was detected only a few times. This sequence joins TRBV18 and TRBJ2-7; D remains ambiguous. This CDR3 region has 13 residues. Germline V CDR1 and CDR2: KGHSH, LQKENI. Between the trimmed V and J ends, which lost 3 bases and 2 bases, there was a span of 8 bases. In nucleotides, the CDR3 is TGTGCCAGCTCACCCGCAGGCACCTACGAGCAGTACGTC. Amino acid sequence: CASSPAGTYEQYV.

The chain joins TRBV2 to TRBJ1-1, with D perhaps TRBD1 (5 bases). Germline V lookup: CDR1 SNHLY, CDR2 FYNNEI. Trimming shortened V by 6 bases and J by 7 bases, and 18 bases separated the two germline ends. This CDR3 is 14 amino acids long. CDR3 DNA: TGTGCCAGCAGGGCGCAAACTCTGGGGGATGAAGCTTTCTTT. Amino acids: CASRAQTLGDEAFF.

The genes are TRBV18 and TRBJ2-7, with 7 bases lining up with TRBD1. Germline V gives CDR1 KGHSH, CDR2 LQKENI. Trimming took 5 bases from V and 7 from J; bases not matched to a gene: 5. The CDR3 has 12 residues. CDR3 residues: CASSSSTGEQYV. CDR3 DNA sequence: TGTGCCAGCTCATCCTCGACAGGGGAGCAGTACGTC.

This clonotype has just a few counts. The chain employs TRBV7-2 and TRBJ1-3; D ambiguous. The germline V gene has CDR1 SGHTA and CDR2 FQGNSA. V lost 6 bases, J lost 8 bases, and 17 bases lay in between. The CDR3 spans 14 residues. The CDR3 coding sequence is TGTGCCAGCAGTTCCGACTCCACCCGAGACACCATATATTTT. The encoded protein is CASSSDSTRDTIYF.

This rearrangement joins TRBV18 to TRBJ2-3; 15 bases match TRBD2. V dropped 4 bases and J dropped 4; count of bases not matched to a gene: 6. Germline V gives CDR1 KGHSH, CDR2 LQKENI. This CDR3 region has 17 residues. CDR3 DNA sequence: TGTGCCAGCTCACGGACTAGCGGGGGGGCCAAGGCAGATACGCAGTATTTT. As protein: CASSRTSGGAKADTQYF.

J is TRBJ2-1 and V is TRBV5-5; tentative D call: TRBD1 (6 bases). Germline-derived CDR1 and CDR2 are SGHKS and YYEKEE (reference sequence). V was pared by 0 bases and J by 9 bases, with 13 bases between. The CDR3 is 14 amino acids. The CDR3 DNA reads TGTGCCAGCAGCTTGGGGACAGAAGGGGGTGAGCAGTTCTTC. Translated: CASSLGTEGGEQFF.

The genes are TRBV5-1 and TRBJ2-5; 11 nucleotides match TRBD2. J lost 1 base, V lost 4 bases, and 6 bases had no gene match. The CDR3 is 16 residues long. The germline V gene has CDR1 SGHRS and CDR2 YFSETQ. The CDR3 sequence is CASSPSSGGAQETQYF. In DNA, the CDR3 is TGCGCCAGCAGCCCGAGTAGCGGGGGGGCCCAAGAGACCCAGTACTTC. The whole variable domain, remainder taken from reference TRBV5-1 and TRBJ2-5, is KAGVTQTPRYLIKTRGQQVTLSCSPISGHRSVSWYQQTPGQGLQFLFEYFSETQRNKGNFPGRFSGRQFSNSRSEMNVSTLELGDSALYLCASSPSSGGAQETQYFGPGTRLLVL.

This clonotype was detected a few times. CDR3 sequence (DNA): TGTGCCATCAGTGAGTCTAGCTCAGAGGGGGCTGAAGCTTTCTTT. Residues: CAISESSSEGAEAFF. This sequence joins TRBV10-3 and TRBJ1-1, with D perhaps TRBD1 (6 bases). There are 15 residues in the CDR3. V was shortened by 0 bases and J by 6 bases, with 14 bases between the two germline ends. The V gene's germline CDR1 is ENHRY and CDR2 SYGVKD.

The chain employs TRBV6-5 and TRBJ2-3, with D perhaps matching TRBD1 (6 bases). CDR1 is MNHEY, CDR2 SVGAGI, per germline. There are 17 residues in the CDR3. V lost 0 bases to trimming and J lost 2 bases, with 15 bases between them. CDR3 residues: CASSYSSPRDNTDTQYF. CDR3 coding DNA: TGTGCCAGCAGTTACTCTTCACCCAGGGACAACACAGATACGCAGTATTTT.

A few counts support this clonotype. This chain connects TRBV6-5 to TRBJ1-1; D ambiguous. Trimming cost V 2 bases and J 11 bases, with 9 bases left between them. The length of the CDR3 is 11 residues. Germline loops: CDR1 MNHEY, CDR2 SVGAGI. The CDR3 DNA reads as TGTGCCAGCAGTTACGGGAAGAGGGCTTTCTTT. Amino acids: CASSYGKRAFF.

In its sample, this clonotype was seen a few times. The V call is TRBV20-1, the J call TRBJ1-2; 7 nucleotides agree with TRBD1. J gave up 10 bases and V 3 bases, and 5 bases lay outside the gene matches. The CDR3 covers 11 residues. Germline CDR1 is DFQATT and CDR2 is SNEGSKA (reference sequence). The CDR3 region has the DNA TGCAGTGCTAGTACAGGGGACGACTACACCTTC. As protein: CSASTGDDYTF.

This clonotype has a count of ten or more. The V gene is TRBV30, the J gene TRBJ2-5, with 8 bases fitting TRBD1. The length of the CDR3 is 14 residues. Germline lookup yields CDR1 GTSNPN and CDR2 SVGIG (reference sequence). With 0 bases clipped from V and 7 bases from J, the junction kept 7 bases outside the gene matches. CDR3 region: CAWSVGGGTGTQYF. CDR3 nucleotides: TGTGCCTGGAGTGTAGGAGGTGGGACAGGGACCCAGTACTTC.

This clonotype was observed a handful of times. This sequence joins TRBV19 and TRBJ2-3; TRBD2 matches 8 bases. The CDR3 is 14 residues long. The germline CDR1 and CDR2 sequences are LNHDA and SQIVND (reference sequence). V shed 9 bases and J 5 bases; nucleotides not matched to a gene: 10. The CDR3 protein is CASSLAGSRDTQYF. In DNA, the CDR3 is TGTGCCAGCAGCTTAGCGGGGTCTCGAGATACGCAGTATTTT.

This clonotype was detected many times. CDR3 nucleotides: TGTGCCAGCAGCTTACGGGGGGACCAGCCCCAGCATTTT. It translates to CASSLRGDQPQHF. The chain recombines TRBV7-2 with TRBJ1-5; maybe TRBD1 (5 bases). The germline CDR1 and CDR2 sequences are SGHTA and FQGNSA. The CDR3 runs to 13 residues. V was cut by 2 bases and J by 7 bases, with 9 bases left in between.

This clonotype was seen more than once but under ten times. CDR3 region: CASSQLAGTPREVTEAFF. CDR3 nucleotides: TGTGCCAGCAGTCAGTTGGCCGGGACCCCAAGGGAGGTCACTGAAGCTTTCTTT. The chain joins TRBV6-2 or TRBV6-3 to TRBJ1-1; possible D gene TRBD1, 5 bases. The V and J ends lost 5 bases and 4 bases respectively, with 26 bases between them. Germline assignment: CDR1 MNHEY and CDR2 SVGEGT. This CDR3 region has 18 residues.

This clonotype was detected a few times. The V and J genes are TRBV7-3 and TRBJ2-2, with D perhaps TRBD2 (5 bases). Germline lookup yields CDR1 SGHTA and CDR2 FQGTGA. Trimming cost V 4 bases and J 7 bases, with 13 bases left between them. This CDR3 contains 14 residues. The CDR3 bases are TGTGCCAGCAGCTCGGAGGCGGCGGGCGGGGAGCTGTTTTTT. Encoded protein: CASSSEAAGGELFF.

The rearrangement uses TRBV6-2 or TRBV6-3 and TRBJ1-1; 8 bases line up with TRBD1. Trimming removed 4 bases from V and 4 bases from J; junction bases left unmatched: 8. The germline CDR1 and CDR2 sequences are MNHEY and SVGEGT. CDR3 length: 15 residues. CDR3 sequence reads: CASSSPDRAATEAFF. The CDR3 DNA reads TGTGCCAGCAGTTCCCCGGACAGGGCAGCCACTGAAGCTTTCTTT.

The chain couples TRBV6-5 to TRBJ2-3; 10 bases line up with TRBD2. The V gene end was trimmed by 2 bases and the J gene end by 7 bases; junction bases not matched to a gene: 12. The CDR3 is made up of 17 amino acids. From germline, CDR1 is MNHEY and CDR2 SVGAGI. For the CDR3, the DNA is TGTGCCAGCAGTTACCCCGCTCGAGCGGGGGGGTACAATACGCAGTATTTT. Translated, it gives CASSYPARAGGYNTQYF.

This clonotype was seen more than once but under ten times. The CDR3 region has the DNA TGCAGCGTTGAAGGAGGGGTGGTTCAGCCCCAGCATTTT. Its protein product is CSVEGGVVQPQHF. The chain links TRBV29-1 to TRBJ1-5, with D maybe TRBD1 (5 bases). V lost 1 base, J lost 6 bases, and 10 bases lay in between. The CDR3 is 13 residues long. Germline V gene lookup returns CDR1 SQVTM and CDR2 ANQGSEA.

The chain is built from TRBV6-5 and TRBJ1-1; D is uncertain. With 7 bases removed from V and 2 bases from J, the gap between germline ends came to 11 bases. CDR1 and CDR2 from the germline V gene are MNHEY and SVGAGI. The length of the CDR3 is 13 residues. CDR3 bases: TGTGCCAGCAATAGTAACGGAAACACTGAAGCTTTCTTT. Its protein product is CASNSNGNTEAFF.

The chain joins TRBV12-3 or TRBV12-4 to TRBJ2-2; no firm D call. V lost 7 bases and J lost 0, with 9 bases in between. The CDR3 covers 14 residues. The CDR3 DNA follows: TGTGCCAGCACCCAATCAGCGAACACCGGGGAGCTGTTTTTT. Translating it yields CASTQSANTGELFF.

The J gene is TRBJ1-3, the V gene TRBV9; D remains unclear. There are 15 residues in the CDR3. CDR1 and CDR2 (germline): SGDLS, YYNGEE. V lost 3 bases and J lost 0, with 10 bases in between. This CDR3 reads CASSADGNSGNTIYF. The CDR3 DNA follows: TGTGCCAGCAGCGCGGACGGTAACTCTGGAAACACCATATATTTT.

This clonotype was found a few times. The V call is TRBV29-1, the J call TRBJ1-2; TRBD1 aligns across 8 bases. The CDR3 contains 19 residues. Germline lookup yields CDR1 SQVTM and CDR2 ANQGSEA. V gave up 2 bases and J gave up 4 bases; unmatched junction bases: 21. CDR3 bases: TGCAGCGTTGAATCGGCGGCCCGACAGGGGTCCCCTCGAGGCTATGGCTACACCTTC. Translating it yields CSVESAARQGSPRGYGYTF.